This note documents a single T cell receptor (beta chain) sequence. V was pared by 5 bases and J by 1 base, with 15 bases between. The CDR3 is 15 amino acids. Germline V lookup: CDR1 MNHEY, CDR2 SVGEGT. Measured with immunoSEQ multiplex PCR; TCRdb has only the in-frame clones, and not every one. Of 130,000 or so clones in the sample, about 83% were seen once. The sample comes from a study of blood T cell repertoires in COVID-19. The wider study: From the United States, Italy and Spain came samples of acute and convalescent COVID-19. From T cells, B-cell-depleted T cells, or PBMCs came the material, which was cDNA or gDNA.

The sequencing sample was made of peripheral blood. The chain carries TRBV6-2 or TRBV6-3 and TRBJ2-7; perhaps TRBD2 as D (5 bases). This receptor was identified in a man aged 30-40 years with COVID-19, enrolled during active disease. CDR3 nucleotide sequence: TGTGCCAGCAGTGCCCCGATTAGCGAATCCTACGAGCAGTACTTC. The encoded protein is CASSAPISESYEQYF.